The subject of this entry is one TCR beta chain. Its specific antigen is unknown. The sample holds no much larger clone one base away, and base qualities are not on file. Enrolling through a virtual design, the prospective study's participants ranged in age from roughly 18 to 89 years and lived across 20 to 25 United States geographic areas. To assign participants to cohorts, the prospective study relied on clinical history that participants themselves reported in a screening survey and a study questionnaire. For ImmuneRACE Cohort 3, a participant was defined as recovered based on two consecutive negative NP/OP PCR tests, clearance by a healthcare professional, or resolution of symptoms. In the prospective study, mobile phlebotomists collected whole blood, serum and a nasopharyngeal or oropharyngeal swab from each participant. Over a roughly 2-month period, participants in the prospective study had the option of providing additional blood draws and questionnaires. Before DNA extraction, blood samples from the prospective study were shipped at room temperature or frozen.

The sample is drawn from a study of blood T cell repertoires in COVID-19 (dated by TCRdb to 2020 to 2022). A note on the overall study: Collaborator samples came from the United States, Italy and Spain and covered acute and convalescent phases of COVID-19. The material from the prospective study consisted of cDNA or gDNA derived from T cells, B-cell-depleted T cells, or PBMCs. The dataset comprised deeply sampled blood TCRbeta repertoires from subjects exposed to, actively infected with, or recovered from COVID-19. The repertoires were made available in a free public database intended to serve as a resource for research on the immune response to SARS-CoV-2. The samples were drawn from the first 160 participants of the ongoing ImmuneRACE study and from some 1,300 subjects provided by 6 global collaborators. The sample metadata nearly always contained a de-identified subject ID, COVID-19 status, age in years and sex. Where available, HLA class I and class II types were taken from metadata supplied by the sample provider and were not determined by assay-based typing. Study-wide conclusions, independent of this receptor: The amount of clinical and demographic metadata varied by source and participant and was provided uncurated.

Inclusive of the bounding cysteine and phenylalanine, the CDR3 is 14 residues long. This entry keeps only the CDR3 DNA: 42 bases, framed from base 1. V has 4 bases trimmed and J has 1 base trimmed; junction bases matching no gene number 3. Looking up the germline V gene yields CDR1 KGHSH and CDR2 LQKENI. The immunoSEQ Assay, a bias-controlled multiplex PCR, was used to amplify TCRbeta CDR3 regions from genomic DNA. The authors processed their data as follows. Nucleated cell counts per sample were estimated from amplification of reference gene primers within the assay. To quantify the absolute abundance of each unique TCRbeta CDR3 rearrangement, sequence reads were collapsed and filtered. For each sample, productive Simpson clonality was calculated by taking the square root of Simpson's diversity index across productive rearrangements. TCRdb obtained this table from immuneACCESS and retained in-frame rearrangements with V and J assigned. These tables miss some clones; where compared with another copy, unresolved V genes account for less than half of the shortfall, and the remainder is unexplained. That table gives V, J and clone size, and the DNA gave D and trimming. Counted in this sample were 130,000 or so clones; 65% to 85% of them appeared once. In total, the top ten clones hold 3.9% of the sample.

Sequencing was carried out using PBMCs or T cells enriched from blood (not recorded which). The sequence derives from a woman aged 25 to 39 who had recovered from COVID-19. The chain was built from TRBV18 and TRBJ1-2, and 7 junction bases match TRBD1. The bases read TGTGCCAGCTCACGGGACAGCCTTAACTATGGCTACACCTTC. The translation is CASSRDSLNYGYTF.